The present entry profiles one T cell receptor beta chain with its context. The antigen it recognizes is unknown. Base qualities were left out, and no much larger clone turns up one base away. Trimming takes 5 bases from V and 4 bases from J, and the germline ends sit 11 bases apart. Taken from cysteine to phenylalanine, the CDR3 has 13 residues. The retained sequence is limited to the CDR3, 39 bases, with the frame set at the first base. The germline V gene gives CDR1 as ENHRY and CDR2 as SYGVKD. TCRbeta CDR3 regions were sequenced with the immunoSEQ Assay. After extraction, genomic DNA underwent amplification by bias-controlled multiplex PCR, followed by high-throughput sequencing. The authors' analysis ran thus. Collapsing and filtering of sequences were performed to quantify the absolute abundance of each unique TCRbeta CDR3 region. Usable DNA was measured by amplifying reference genes present in all nucleated cells, and TCRbeta template counts were normalized to that usable DNA to estimate T cell fraction. Repertoire TCRs were annotated as SARS-CoV-2-specific by exact matching of V gene, CDR3 amino acid sequence and J gene to a known reactive TCR set. The reference SARS-CoV-2 TCR set was obtained from MIRA and was filtered for enrichment in COVID-19-positive ImmuneCODE repertoires, whereby public or cross-reactive TCRs were removed. Drawing on the MIRA antigens, annotated TCRs were analysed further at the level of specific ORF or position within ORF. Breadth was defined as annotated unique rearrangements over total unique productive rearrangements; depth was the summed frequency of those rearrangements. TCR breadth was compared between groups using two-sided Wilcoxon rank-sum tests. The source is immuneACCESS, and TCRdb retained only in-frame sequences with V and J called. Part of the clones is not carried over; for the studies checked, unresolved V genes explain less than half of this, and the remainder is unexplained. That table furnishes V, J and clone size, whereas the DNA furnished D and trimming. Across this sample there are roughly 100,000 clones, with over 70% seen only once. Roughly a sixth of the sample lies in the top ten.

The entry originates in a study of Ad26.COV2.S vaccination and SARS-CoV-2 variants (dated by TCRdb to the early 2020s). General notes on the study: Sequencing of the TCRbeta repertoire served to evaluate the specificity and breadth of SARS-CoV-2-reactive T cell receptors following Ad26.COV2.S vaccination. The TCR-sequenced set comprised approximately 32 samples: approximately 19 Ad26.COV2.S vaccine recipients, 5 placebo recipients and 8 SARS-CoV-2 convalescent individuals.

General conclusions and limits of the study: After vaccination, spike-specific CD8+ and CD4+ T cell responses were reported to show substantial breadth. Spike-specific TCR breadth was higher in Ad26.COV2.S recipients than in placebo recipients (P = 0.0014). According to the authors, total T cell responses may have been underestimated by the TCR breadth and depth analyses. Non-spike TCR breadth was comparable between vaccine and placebo recipients, consistent with the vaccine containing only spike.

This sample's time point label indicates: individuals recovered from natural SARS-CoV-2 infection. The chain was built from TRBV10-3 and TRBJ1-2; TRBD1 is possibly the D segment (5 matching bases). This receptor was taken from a human donor who had recovered from COVID-19. Source: peripheral blood, taken after recovery from COVID-19. The CDR3 protein is CAISPGTSYGYTF. The base sequence is TGTGCCATCAGTCCCGGGACCTCCTATGGCTACACCTTC.